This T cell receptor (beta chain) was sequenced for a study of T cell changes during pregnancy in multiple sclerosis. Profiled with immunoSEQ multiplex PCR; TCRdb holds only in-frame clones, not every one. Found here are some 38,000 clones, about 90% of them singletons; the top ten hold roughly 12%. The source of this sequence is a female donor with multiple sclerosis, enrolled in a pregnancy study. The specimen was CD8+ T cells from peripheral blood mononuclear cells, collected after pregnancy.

The CDR3 coding sequence is TGTGCCTGGAGTGTACTCCGCGATGAGCAGTTCTTC. This translates into CAWSVLRDEQFF. The chain has TRBV30 and TRBJ2-1; D gene unclear. V was pared by 0 bases and J by 8 bases, with 8 bases between. The CDR3 has 12 amino acids. The germline V gene encodes CDR1 GTSNPN and CDR2 SVGIG (reference sequence).